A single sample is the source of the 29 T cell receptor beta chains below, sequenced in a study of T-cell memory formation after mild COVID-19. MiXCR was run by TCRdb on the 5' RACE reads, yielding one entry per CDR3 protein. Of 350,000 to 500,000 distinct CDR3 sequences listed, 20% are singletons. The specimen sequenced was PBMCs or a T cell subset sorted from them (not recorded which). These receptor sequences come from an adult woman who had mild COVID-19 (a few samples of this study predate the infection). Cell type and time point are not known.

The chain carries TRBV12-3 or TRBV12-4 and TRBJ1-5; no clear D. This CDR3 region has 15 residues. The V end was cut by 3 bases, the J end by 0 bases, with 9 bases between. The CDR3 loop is CASSLDLYSNQPQHF. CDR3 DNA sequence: TGTGCCAGCAGTTTGGACCTCTATAGCAATCAGCCCCAGCATTTT.

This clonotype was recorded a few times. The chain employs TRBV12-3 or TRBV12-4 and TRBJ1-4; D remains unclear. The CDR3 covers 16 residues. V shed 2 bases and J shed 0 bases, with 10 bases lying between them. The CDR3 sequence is CASSLRRGATNEKLFF. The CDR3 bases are TGTGCCAGCAGTTTAAGGAGAGGTGCAACTAATGAAAAACTGTTTTTT.

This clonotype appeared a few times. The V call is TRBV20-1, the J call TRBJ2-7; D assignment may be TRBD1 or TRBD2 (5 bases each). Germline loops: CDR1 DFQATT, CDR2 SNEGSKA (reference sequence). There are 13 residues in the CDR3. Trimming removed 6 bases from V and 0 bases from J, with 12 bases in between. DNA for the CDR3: TGCAGTGCCGGGACGGCGAACTCCTACGAGCAGTACTTC. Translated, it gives CSAGTANSYEQYF.

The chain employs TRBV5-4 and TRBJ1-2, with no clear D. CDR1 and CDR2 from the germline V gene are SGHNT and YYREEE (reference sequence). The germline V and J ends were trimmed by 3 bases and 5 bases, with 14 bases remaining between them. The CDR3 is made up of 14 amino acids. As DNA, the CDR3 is TGTGCCAGCAGCTACGGACTCGACCGGTATGGCTACACCTTC. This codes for CASSYGLDRYGYTF. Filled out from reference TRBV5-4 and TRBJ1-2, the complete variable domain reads ETGVTQSPTHLIKTRGQQVTLRCSSQSGHNTVSWYQQALGQGPQFIFQYYREEENGRGNFPPRFSGLQFPNYSSELNVNALELDDSALYLCASSYGLDRYGYTFGSGTRLTVV.

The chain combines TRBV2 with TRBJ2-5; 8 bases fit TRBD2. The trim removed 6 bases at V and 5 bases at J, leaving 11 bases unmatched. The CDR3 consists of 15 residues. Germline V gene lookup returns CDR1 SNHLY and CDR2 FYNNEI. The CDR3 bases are TGTGCCAGCAGCGTCCCCACTAGCGGAGCTGAGACCCAGTACTTC. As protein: CASSVPTSGAETQYF.

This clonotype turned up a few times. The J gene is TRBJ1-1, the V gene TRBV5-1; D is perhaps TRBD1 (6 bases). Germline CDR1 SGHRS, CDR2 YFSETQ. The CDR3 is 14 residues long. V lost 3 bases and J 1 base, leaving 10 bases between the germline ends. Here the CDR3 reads CASSWGTSNTEAFF. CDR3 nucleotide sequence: TGCGCCAGCAGCTGGGGGACATCGAACACTGAAGCTTTCTTT.

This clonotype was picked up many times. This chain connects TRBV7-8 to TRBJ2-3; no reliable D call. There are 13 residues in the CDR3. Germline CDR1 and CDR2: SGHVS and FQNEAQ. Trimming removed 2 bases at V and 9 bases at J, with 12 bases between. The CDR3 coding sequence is TGTGCCAGCAGCTTAACCTATCTAGAAACGCAGTATTTT. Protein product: CASSLTYLETQYF.

CDR3 coding DNA: TGTGCCAGCAGTGCGAGTAGCGGGGGGTTCACCGGGGAGCTGTTTTTT. Translated: CASSASSGGFTGELFF. The rearrangement links TRBV6-1 to TRBJ2-2; TRBD2 agrees at 10 bases. V was pared by 4 bases and J by 4 bases, with 6 bases of the junction left unmatched. The CDR3 has 16 residues. CDR1 and CDR2 (germline): MNHNS, SASEGT.

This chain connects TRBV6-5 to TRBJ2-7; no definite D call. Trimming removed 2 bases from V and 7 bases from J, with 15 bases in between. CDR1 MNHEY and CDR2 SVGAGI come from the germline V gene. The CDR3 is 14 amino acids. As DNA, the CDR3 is TGTGCCAGCAGTTACCGTCAGGTTTCTAGTGAGCAGTACTTC. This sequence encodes CASSYRQVSSEQYF.

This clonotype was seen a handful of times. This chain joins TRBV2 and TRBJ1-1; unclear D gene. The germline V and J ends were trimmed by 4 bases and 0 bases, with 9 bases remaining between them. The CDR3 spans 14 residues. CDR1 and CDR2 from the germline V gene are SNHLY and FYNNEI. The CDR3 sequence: CASSVRSLNTEAFF. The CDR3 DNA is TGTGCCAGCAGTGTCAGGAGCCTGAACACTGAAGCTTTCTTT.

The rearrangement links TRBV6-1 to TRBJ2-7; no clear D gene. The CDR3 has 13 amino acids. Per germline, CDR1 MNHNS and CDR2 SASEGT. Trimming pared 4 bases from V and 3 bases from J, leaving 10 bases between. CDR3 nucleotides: TGTGCCAGCAGTGTAGAGGCTGACTACGAGCAGTACTTC. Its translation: CASSVEADYEQYF.

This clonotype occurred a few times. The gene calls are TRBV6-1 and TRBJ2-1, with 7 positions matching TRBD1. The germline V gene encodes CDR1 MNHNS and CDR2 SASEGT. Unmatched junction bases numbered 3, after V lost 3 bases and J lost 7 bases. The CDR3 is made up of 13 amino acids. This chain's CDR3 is CASSDLTGNEQFF. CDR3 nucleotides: TGTGCCAGCAGTGACCTGACAGGGAATGAGCAGTTCTTC.

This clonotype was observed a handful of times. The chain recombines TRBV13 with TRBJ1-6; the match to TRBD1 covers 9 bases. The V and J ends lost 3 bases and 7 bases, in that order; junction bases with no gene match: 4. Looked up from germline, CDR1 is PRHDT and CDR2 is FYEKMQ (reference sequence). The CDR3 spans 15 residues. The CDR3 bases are TGTGCCAGCAGCTTCTACAGGGGGCTGAATTCACCCCTCCACTTT. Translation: CASSFYRGLNSPLHF.

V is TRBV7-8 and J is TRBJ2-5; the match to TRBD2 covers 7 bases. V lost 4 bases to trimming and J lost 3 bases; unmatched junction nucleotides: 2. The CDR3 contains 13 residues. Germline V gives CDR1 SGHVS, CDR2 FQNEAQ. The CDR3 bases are TGTGCCAGCAGCTCGGGGACTAAAGAGACCCAGTACTTC. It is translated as CASSSGTKETQYF.

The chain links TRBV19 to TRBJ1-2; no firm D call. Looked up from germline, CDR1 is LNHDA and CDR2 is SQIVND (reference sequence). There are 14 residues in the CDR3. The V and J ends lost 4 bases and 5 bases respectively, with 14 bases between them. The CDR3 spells CASSNPGWGYGYTF. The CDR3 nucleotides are TGTGCCAGTAGTAACCCCGGGTGGGGTTATGGCTACACCTTC.

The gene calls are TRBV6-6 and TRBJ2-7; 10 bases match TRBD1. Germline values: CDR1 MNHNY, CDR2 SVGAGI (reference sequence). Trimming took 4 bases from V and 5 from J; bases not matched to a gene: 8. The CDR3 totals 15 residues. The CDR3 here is CASSSRGQGGNEQYF. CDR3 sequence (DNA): TGTGCCAGCAGTTCCCGAGGACAGGGGGGCAACGAGCAGTACTTC.

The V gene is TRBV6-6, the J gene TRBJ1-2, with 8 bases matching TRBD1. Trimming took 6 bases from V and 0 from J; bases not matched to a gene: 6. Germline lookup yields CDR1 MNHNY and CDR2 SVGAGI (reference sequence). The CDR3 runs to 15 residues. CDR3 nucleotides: TGTGCCAGCAGGGACCTGGGACAGGCTAACTATGGCTACACCTTC. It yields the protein CASRDLGQANYGYTF.

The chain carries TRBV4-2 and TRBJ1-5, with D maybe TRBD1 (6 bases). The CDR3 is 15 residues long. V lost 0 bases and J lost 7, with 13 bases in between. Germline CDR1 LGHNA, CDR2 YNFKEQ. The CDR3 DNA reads TGTGCCAGCAGCCAAGACCGGGGGGGGGCGCAGCCCCAGCATTTT. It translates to CASSQDRGGAQPQHF.

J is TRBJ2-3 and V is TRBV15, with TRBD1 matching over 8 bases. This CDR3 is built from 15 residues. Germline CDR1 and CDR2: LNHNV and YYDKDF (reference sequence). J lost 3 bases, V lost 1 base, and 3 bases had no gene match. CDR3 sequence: CATSRAGGRTDTQYF. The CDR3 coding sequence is TGTGCCACCAGCAGAGCAGGGGGCAGGACAGATACGCAGTATTTT.

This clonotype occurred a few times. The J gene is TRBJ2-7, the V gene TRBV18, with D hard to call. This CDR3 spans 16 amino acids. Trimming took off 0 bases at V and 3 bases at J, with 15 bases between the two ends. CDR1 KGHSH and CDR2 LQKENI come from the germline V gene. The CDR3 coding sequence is TGTGCCAGCTCACCACCTGTGGCAGGCTCCAGCTACGAGCAGTACTTC. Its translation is CASSPPVAGSSYEQYF. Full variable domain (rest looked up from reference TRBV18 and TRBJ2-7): NAGVMQNPRHLVRRRGQEARLRCSPMKGHSHVYWYRQLPEEGLKFMVYLQKENIIDESGMPKERFSAEFPKEGPSILRIQQVVRGDSAAYFCASSPPVAGSSYEQYFGPGTRLTVT.

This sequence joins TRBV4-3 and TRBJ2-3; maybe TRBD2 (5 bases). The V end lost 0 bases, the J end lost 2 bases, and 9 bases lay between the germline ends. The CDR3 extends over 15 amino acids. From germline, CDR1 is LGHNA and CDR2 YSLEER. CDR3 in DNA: TGCGCCAGCAGCCAAGATACGGGATACACAGATACGCAGTATTTT. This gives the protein CASSQDTGYTDTQYF.

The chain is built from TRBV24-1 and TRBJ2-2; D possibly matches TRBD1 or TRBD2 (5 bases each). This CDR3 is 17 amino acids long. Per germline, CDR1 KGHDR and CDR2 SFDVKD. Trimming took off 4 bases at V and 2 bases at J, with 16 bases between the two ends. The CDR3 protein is CATSDGARDGNTGELFF. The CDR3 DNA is TGTGCCACCAGTGACGGAGCCCGGGACGGCAACACCGGGGAGCTGTTTTTT.

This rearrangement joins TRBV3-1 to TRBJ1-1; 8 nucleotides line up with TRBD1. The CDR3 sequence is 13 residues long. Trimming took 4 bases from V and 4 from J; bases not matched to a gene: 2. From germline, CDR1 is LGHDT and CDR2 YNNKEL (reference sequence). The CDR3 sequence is CASSRTGITEAFF. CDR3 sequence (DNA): TGTGCCAGCAGCCGGACAGGGATCACTGAAGCTTTCTTT.

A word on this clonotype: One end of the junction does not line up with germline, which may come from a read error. CDR3 coding DNA: TGTGCTAGCAGCCTTGGGACAGGGGGAGGAGAGACCCAGTACTTC. Protein sequence: CASSLGTGGGETQYF. J is TRBJ2-5 and V is TRBV7-7; TRBD1 aligns across 11 bases. Germline assignment: CDR1 SSHAT and CDR2 FNYEAQ (reference sequence). The CDR3 covers 15 residues.

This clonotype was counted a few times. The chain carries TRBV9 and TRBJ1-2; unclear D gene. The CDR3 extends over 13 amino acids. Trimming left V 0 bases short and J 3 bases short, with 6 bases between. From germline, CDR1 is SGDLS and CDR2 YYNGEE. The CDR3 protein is CASSVEADYGYTF. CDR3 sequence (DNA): TGTGCCAGCAGCGTAGAGGCAGACTATGGCTACACCTTC.

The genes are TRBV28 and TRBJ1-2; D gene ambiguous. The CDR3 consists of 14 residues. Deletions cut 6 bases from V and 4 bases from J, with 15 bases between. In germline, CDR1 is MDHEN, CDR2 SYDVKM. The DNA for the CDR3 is TGTGCCAGCAGGCTCGCTCGGAACCTCTATGGCTACACCTTC. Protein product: CASRLARNLYGYTF.

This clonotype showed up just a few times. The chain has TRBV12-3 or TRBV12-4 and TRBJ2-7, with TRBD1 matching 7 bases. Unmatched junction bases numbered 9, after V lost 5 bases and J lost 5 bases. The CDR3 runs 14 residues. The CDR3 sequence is CASSPVTGSHEQYF. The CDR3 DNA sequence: TGTGCCAGCAGTCCTGTGACAGGGTCCCACGAGCAGTACTTC.

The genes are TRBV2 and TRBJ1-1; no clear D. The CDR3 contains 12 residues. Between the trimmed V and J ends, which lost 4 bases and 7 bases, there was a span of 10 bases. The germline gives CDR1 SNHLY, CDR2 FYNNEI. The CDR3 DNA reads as TGTGCCAGCAGTGGGTTTAATATTGAAGCTTTCTTT. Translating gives CASSGFNIEAFF.

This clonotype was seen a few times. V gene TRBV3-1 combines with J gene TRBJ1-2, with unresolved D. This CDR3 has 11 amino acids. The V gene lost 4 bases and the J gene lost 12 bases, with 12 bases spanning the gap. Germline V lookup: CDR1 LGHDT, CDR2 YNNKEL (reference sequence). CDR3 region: CASSLVGQHTF. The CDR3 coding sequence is TGTGCCAGCAGCCTTGTTGGTCAGCACACCTTC.